The rows below give T cell receptor beta chains drawn from one sample of a study of blood T cell repertoires in COVID-19. Sequenced by immunoSEQ multiplex PCR; TCRdb stores in-frame clones only, minus some. Among 150,000 to 200,000 clones listed, 80% were seen once. The sample comprised PBMCs or T cells enriched from blood (not recorded which). These receptors all come from a man aged 35 to 55 who had recovered from COVID-19. The CDR3 runs from the conserved cysteine through the conserved F or W. D genes are given only for firm matches. Expanded clones are given a class, and other clones once, few, many or no size at all.

size	V	D	J	CDR3	DNA
-	TRBV30	-	TRBJ1-2	CAWMQGWDGYTF	TGTGCCTGGATGCAGGGATGGGATGGCTACACCTTC
-	TRBV13	-	TRBJ2-3	CASSLSSTDTQYF	TGTGCCAGCAGCTTATCTAGCACAGATACGCAGTATTTT
-	TRBV18	-	TRBJ1-2	CASSPRDRDYGYTF	TGTGCCAGCTCACCACGAGACCGGGACTATGGCTACACCTTC
-	TRBV5-1	-	TRBJ1-4	CASGNGGATNEKLFF	TGCGCCAGCGGCAACGGGGGGGCAACTAATGAAAAACTGTTTTTT
-	TRBV6-5	TRBD2	TRBJ2-5	CASSPIPTSGGHF	TGTGCCAGCAGCCCCATTCCGACTAGCGGGGGGCACTTC
-	TRBV5-5	-	TRBJ2-7	CASSFSPGDSSYEQYF	TGTGCCAGCAGCTTTTCCCCGGGGGATAGCTCCTACGAGCAGTACTTC
-	TRBV3-1/TRBV3-2	TRBD2	TRBJ2-5	CASSSKTGTTRETQYF	TGTGCCAGCAGCTCAAAAACCGGGACTACCAGAGAGACCCAGTACTTC
-	TRBV6-1	-	TRBJ2-7	CASSERNKNYEQYF	TGTGCCAGCAGTGAGAGGAATAAGAACTACGAGCAGTACTTC
-	TRBV3-1/TRBV3-2	-	TRBJ1-1	CASSQGLIAGTEAFF	TGTGCCAGCAGCCAAGGGCTAATCGCGGGGACTGAAGCTTTCTTT
-	TRBV11-2	-	TRBJ1-4	CASTSTGRGTATNEKLFF	TGTGCCAGCACCTCGACGGGGCGGGGAACCGCAACTAATGAAAAACTGTTTTTT
once	TRBV19	-	TRBJ1-5	CASTLGWGGDDQPQHF	TGTGCCAGTACTCTGGGGTGGGGAGGGGACGATCAGCCCCAGCATTTT
-	TRBV9	-	TRBJ2-1	CASSDKGLHNEQFF	TGTGCCAGCAGCGATAAAGGACTGCACAATGAGCAGTTCTTC
-	TRBV6-5	TRBD1	TRBJ1-4	CASRTYRDSLFF	TGTGCCAGCAGGACTTATCGGGACAGTCTGTTTTTT
-	TRBV4-2	-	TRBJ1-1	CASSQAGGARAFF	TGTGCCAGCAGCCAAGCCGGTGGGGCCAGAGCTTTCTTT
-	TRBV2	TRBD1	TRBJ2-1	CASRGDRAYNEQFF	TGTGCCAGCAGGGGGGACAGGGCCTACAATGAGCAGTTCTTC
-	TRBV7-2	TRBD2	TRBJ2-3	CASSLGGGTTDTQYF	TGTGCCAGCAGCTTAGGCGGGGGAACCACAGATACGCAGTATTTT
-	TRBV5-4	-	TRBJ2-1	CASSLNRGGINEQFF	TGTGCCAGCAGCTTGAACAGGGGGGGAATAAATGAGCAGTTCTTC
-	TRBV6-5	TRBD1	TRBJ1-5	CASWGQGGVQPQHF	TGTGCCAGTTGGGGACAGGGAGGGGTTCAGCCCCAGCATTTT
-	TRBV6-1	-	TRBJ1-2	CASSGRTARFNYGYTF	TGTGCCAGCAGTGGAAGGACAGCAAGATTTAACTATGGCTACACCTTC
-	TRBV5-1	-	TRBJ1-1	CASRPPPGYGTEAFF	TGCGCCAGCAGGCCCCCCCCGGGGTATGGCACTGAAGCTTTCTTT
few	TRBV19	TRBD1	TRBJ1-3	CASSMGQGLALSGNTIYF	TGTGCCAGTAGTATGGGACAGGGACTCGCGCTCTCTGGAAACACCATATATTTT
-	TRBV18	-	TRBJ2-1	CASSPATAYNEQFF	TGTGCCAGCTCACCGGCGACAGCCTACAATGAGCAGTTCTTC
-	TRBV12-5	-	TRBJ1-5	CASGLGAGDQPQHF	TGTGCTAGTGGTTTGGGGGCGGGAGATCAGCCCCAGCATTTT
-	TRBV18	-	TRBJ2-5	CASSPGHQETQYF	TGTGCCAGCTCACCGGGCCATCAAGAGACCCAGTACTTC